The 4 T cell receptor beta chains reported below all come from one sample, sequenced in a study of beta chain features in type 1 diabetes. Since all of the isolated RNA was reverse transcribed, expressed TCRB transcripts were what got sequenced. The data were produced by immunoSEQ multiplex PCR, yet TCRdb's version contains in-frame clones alone and is incomplete. The sample includes around 500,000 clones, about 32% seen only once; the top ten take around 0.065%. The sample comprised naive CD4+ T cells from blood. The receptors were gathered from a man between 18 and 35 years old in good health.

The gene calls are TRBV7-2 and TRBJ2-7; unclear D gene. V was clipped by 3 bases and J by 0 bases, with 12 bases between them. The CDR3 has 15 residues. The germline V gene encodes CDR1 SGHTA and CDR2 FQGNSA. The chain's CDR3 is CASSFQTSSSYEQYF. For the CDR3, the DNA is TGTGCCAGCAGCTTTCAGACGAGTAGCTCCTACGAGCAGTACTTC.

The V and J genes are TRBV19 and TRBJ2-1; the match to TRBD2 covers 7 bases. This CDR3 is built from 14 residues. V shed 4 bases and J 6 bases; nucleotides not matched to a gene: 6. The germline V gene encodes CDR1 LNHDA and CDR2 SQIVND (reference sequence). The CDR3 is CASSTPSGPNEQFF. In nucleotides, the CDR3 is TGTGCCAGTAGTACCCCTAGCGGACCCAATGAGCAGTTCTTC. Based on the CDR3 plus reference TRBV19 and TRBJ2-1, the full variable domain is DGGITQSPKYLFRKEGQNVTLSCEQNLNHDAMYWYRQDPGQGLRLIYYSQIVNDFQKGDIAEGYSVSREKKESFPLTVTSAQKNPTAFYLCASSTPSGPNEQFFGPGTRLTVL.

The rearrangement links TRBV7-6 to TRBJ2-5; possibly TRBD1 or TRBD2 for D (7 bases each). Per the germline V gene, CDR1 is SGHVS and CDR2 is FNYEAQ. This CDR3 spans 15 amino acids. Deletions cut 2 bases from V and 5 bases from J, with 15 bases between. DNA of the CDR3: TGTGCCAGCAGCTTATCCAGGGGGGGACCCGAGACCCAGTACTTC. Residues: CASSLSRGGPETQYF.

The V call is TRBV30, the J call TRBJ2-3; D gene uncertain. Trimming removed 0 bases from V and 4 bases from J, with 11 bases in between. CDR3 length equals 14 residues. Germline CDR1 and CDR2: GTSNPN and SVGIG (reference sequence). The CDR3 region is CAWSVRWVSDTQYF. CDR3 bases: TGTGCCTGGAGTGTACGTTGGGTTTCAGATACGCAGTATTTT.